This T cell receptor (beta chain) was captured by sequencing in a study of beta chain features in type 1 diabetes (dated by TCRdb to the late 2010s). Study-wide context: Patients and healthy donors did not differ in mean age, gender distribution, total cell number or subset yield. The study compared the TCRB repertoires of sorted circulating CD4+ T cell subsets in recently diagnosed type 1 diabetes patients with those in matched healthy donors. Naive and central memory subsets were obtained from all 30 or so donors, but regulatory and stem cell-like memory subsets were isolated from only 8 patients and about 8 healthy donors. A total of roughly 100 million sorted cells were examined across all samples, and the number of cells per subset was strongly correlated with RNA yield. General study outcomes and caveats: Because cDNA rather than genomic DNA was sequenced, highly expressing activated cells could have been over-represented, although no difference in activation and CD3 levels was found between groups. In all four CD4+ subsets, TCRB CDR3 length was moderately but significantly shorter in type 1 diabetes patients. Naive, central memory and regulatory TCRB repertoires appeared more similar among patients than among healthy donors. HLA sub-analyses involved small numbers of individuals, so any influence of HLA type on TCRB rearrangement remained unresolved. Fewer insertions and more nucleotide deletions at VDJ recombination sites were observed in patients with type 1 diabetes, implying thymic rearrangement abnormalities. Shorter templates might have been favored by PCR, but patient and control samples were amplified and corrected together, so both groups would have been affected equally by any skew.

As for this clone: Its antigen remains undetermined. Base quality data are lacking; no much larger clone is found one base away.

A single peripheral blood draw of about 116 mL on average was collected from each donor into heparinised tubes. A BD FACSAria II was used to sort naive, central memory, regulatory and stem cell-like memory CD4+ T cells with a panel that included CD45RO, CCR7, CD25, CD127, CD95 and CD27. Every sorted population had a purity above 95%. PBMCs were separated immediately by Lymphoprep density gradient centrifugation and were stained directly, without being cultured. So that batch effects would be minimized, each experiment stained and sorted samples in pairs, pairing one healthy donor with one patient. V is pared back by 0 bases and J by 8 bases, with 20 bases lying between the germline termini. The CDR3 numbers 17 residues from cysteine through phenylalanine. The kept DNA is CDR3 alone, 51 bases in frame from the first base. Based on the germline V gene (reference sequence), the CDR1 and CDR2 sequences are SEHNR and FQNEAQ.

All of the isolated RNA was reverse transcribed with the High Capacity cDNA Reverse Transcription Kit, so expressed TCRB transcripts were sequenced. Naive, central memory and regulatory T cell samples underwent deep immunoSEQ sequencing, averaging around 3.6 million total reads per sample. Sorted cells were lysed in RLT buffer, and RNA was extracted using DNase-treated RNeasy Micro or Mini kits according to cell number. To prevent cross-contamination, each cell subset was processed individually, whereas patient and healthy donor samples were processed jointly. The immunoSEQ multiplex PCR was used to amplify TCRB sequences from cDNA, generating 87-bp fragments that spanned the CDR3 region. Sequencing of the amplicons was done on the Illumina HiSeq platform. Turning to the authors' computational methods: PCR bias was computationally corrected using synthetic template baselines, reads within Hamming distance 2 were collapsed, and singletons that could not be merged were discarded. By aligning reads against IMGT, V, D and J genes, CDR3 length, and insertions or deletions at six rearrangement sites were assigned. Clonotype counts were normalized to sorted cell number within each subset before computing true diversity and Gini coefficients with the tcR R package. The overlap coefficient, calculated on TCRB nucleotide sequences, was used to measure repertoire sharing. Out-of-frame TCRB sequences from naive cells were analyzed to stand in for the pre-selection repertoire. Drawn from immuneACCESS, this table holds only the in-frame rearrangements with V and J called that TCRdb kept. Clones are partly lost; checked studies trace under half to an unresolved V gene and leave the rest unexplained. The V and J calls and clone size are taken from that table; D and trimming were inferred from the DNA. The sample table shows hundreds of thousands of clones, and about an eighth are seen once. The ten largest make up approximately 0.022% of the sample.

The clonotype originates from a young man with type 1 diabetes. Material: naive CD4+ T cells from blood. The cell subset or site tag for this specimen amounts to: true naive CD4+ T cells. This chain joins TRBV7-9 to TRBJ2-1, with the D call perhaps TRBD1 or TRBD2, as 5 bases match in each case. The CDR3 protein is CASSLARGFGTRDEQFF. The nucleotide sequence reads TGTGCCAGCAGCTTAGCGCGCGGTTTCGGGACCAGGGATGAGCAGTTCTTC.